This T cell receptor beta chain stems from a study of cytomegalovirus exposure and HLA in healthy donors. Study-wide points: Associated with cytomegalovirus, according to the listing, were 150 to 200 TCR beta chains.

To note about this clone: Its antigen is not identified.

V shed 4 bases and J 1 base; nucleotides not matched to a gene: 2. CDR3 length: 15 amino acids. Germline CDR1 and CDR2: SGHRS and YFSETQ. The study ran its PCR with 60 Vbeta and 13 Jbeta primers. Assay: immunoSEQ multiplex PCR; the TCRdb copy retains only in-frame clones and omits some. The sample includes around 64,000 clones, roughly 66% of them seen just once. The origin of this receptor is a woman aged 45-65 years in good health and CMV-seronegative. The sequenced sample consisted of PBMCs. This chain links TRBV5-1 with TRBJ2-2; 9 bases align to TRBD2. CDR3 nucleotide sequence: TGCGCCAGCAGCGTTAGCGGGGGGAACACCGGGGAGCTGTTTTTT. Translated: CASSVSGGNTGELFF.